This T cell receptor beta chain stems from a study of identical twins (dated by TCRdb to the mid-2010s). In terms of the full investigation: The study deep-sequenced TCR alpha and beta repertoires from monozygotic twins, unrelated adults of various ages and cord blood to test whether fetal clonotypes persist. To rule out contamination, the twin experiments were replicated at different times with different library preparation protocols. Results and caveats for the whole study, not just this receptor: Because the same donors could not be followed over many years, the conclusions relied on cross-sectional statistical analysis. Fewer insertions were carried by abundant cord blood beta clonotypes, a similar but weaker trend appeared in young adult naive repertoires, and no such trend appeared in memory repertoires. Invariant T cells such as MAIT and iNKT could partly confound zero-insertion analyses, although diverse VJ usage argued against such confounding for most clonotypes. A weaker excess of twin sharing was found in beta out-of-frame sequences because the signal-to-noise ratio was lowered by fewer shared sequences. Recombination models systematically underestimated out-of-frame TCR alpha sharing in monozygotic twins but agreed with sharing between unrelated individuals. Compared with coincidental sharing between unrelated individuals, an excess of low generation-probability sequences was observed among out-of-frame TCR alpha sequences shared between twins.

Trimming removed 3 bases from V and 0 bases from J, leaving 6 bases between the germline ends. From the cysteine up to the phenylalanine, the CDR3 has a length of 12 residues. Here the CDR3 DNA is all that survives: 36 bases in frame from base 1. CDR1 and CDR2 (DFQATT, SNEGSKA) derive from the germline V gene (reference sequence). All donors were healthy Caucasians. The twin cohort consisted of three pairs of female monozygotic twins, all aged roughly 18 to 29 years. Peripheral blood mononuclear cells were the source from which RNA for the TCR libraries was isolated. There are many counts of this clonotype. Its antigen is not yet known. No qualities accompany the bases; no much larger clone lies one base away. Libraries came from 5' RACE. Sequenced on an Illumina HiSeq 2000. A universal primer binding site was introduced by template switching, and a unique molecular identifier was present in the final cDNA, enabling accurate counting of TCR cDNA molecules. Specific primers in the conserved constant-segment region were used to synthesize first-strand cDNA for TCR alpha and beta chains. To control for contamination, every cDNA library carried two barcodes: a SMART-Mk sample barcode plus Illumina barcodes. TruSeq adapter sequences, together with Illumina sample barcodes, were added in two successive PCR steps. The TCR alpha and beta cDNA libraries were sequenced on the Illumina HiSeq platform using custom primers. As for the original processing: MiGEC was used to process raw reads and extract unique molecular identifiers, and MiXCR was used to find CDR3 positions. For each individual, recombination models were inferred using an EM algorithm with the repgenHMM and IGoR tools. Shared clonotype analysis was performed with the tcR package in R, normalizing sharing by the product of cloneset sizes. Out-of-frame nonproductive sequences were analyzed to study raw recombination free of thymic and clonal selection effects. The raw public reads went through TCRdb reprocessing: fastp at Q25, MiXCR clone calling, in-frame beta chains kept. Each CDR3 protein appears once, grouped with its most common genes and DNA. What appears here as the V and J calls and clone size reflects TCRdb's work, not the paper's. In this sample the table shows hundreds of thousands of distinct CDR3 sequences, roughly 8% of which occur a single time. Of the sample, approximately 0.89% is held by the ten largest clones.

These data were likewise used in another study, on yellow fever vaccine responses in identical twins. From that second study: The T cell response to vaccination in identical twins was reported by the authors to appear partly convergent and partly personalized. In identical twins, the study followed T cell clones that responded to the vaccine with precision.

The rearranged chain carries TRBV20-1 and TRBJ2-7, with the D gene uncertain. The TCR comes from a woman aged 18 to 35 in good health. Material: PBMCs. The bases are TGCAGTGCTAGGAAGAGCTCCTACGAGCAGTACTTC. It translates to CSARKSSYEQYF.